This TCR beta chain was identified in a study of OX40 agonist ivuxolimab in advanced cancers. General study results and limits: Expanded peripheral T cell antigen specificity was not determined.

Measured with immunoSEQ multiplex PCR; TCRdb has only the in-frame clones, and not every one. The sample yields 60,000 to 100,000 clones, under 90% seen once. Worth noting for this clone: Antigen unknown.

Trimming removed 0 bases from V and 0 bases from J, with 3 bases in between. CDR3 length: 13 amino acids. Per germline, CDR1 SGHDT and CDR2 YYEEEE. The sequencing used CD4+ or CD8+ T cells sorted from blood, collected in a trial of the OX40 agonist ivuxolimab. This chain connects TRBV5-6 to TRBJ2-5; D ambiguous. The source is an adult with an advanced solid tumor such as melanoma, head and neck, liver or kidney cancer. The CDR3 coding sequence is TGTGCCAGCAGCTTGGGGTACCAAGAGACCCAGTACTTC. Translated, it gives CASSLGYQETQYF.